This passage covers 11 T cell receptor beta chains from one sample sequenced in a study of blood T cells in healthy people across ages. A second roughly 7 to 11 cycle PCR used barcoded and J-beta primers. TCRdb processed the 5' RACE reads anew with MiXCR; each CDR3 protein has one entry. The table shows roughly 1,800,000 distinct CDR3 sequences, with around 50% occurring only once. Sequencing was carried out using blood. Receptors were obtained from a woman aged 40 to 55 in good health.

This chain uses TRBV11-2 with TRBJ1-4, with TRBD1 matching over 8 bases. Germline CDR1 is SGHAT and CDR2 is FQNNGV. The CDR3 is made up of 18 amino acids. V shed 1 base, J shed 4 bases, and the junction held 11 bases outside the gene matches. CDR3 DNA sequence: TGTGCCAGCAGCTTAGCCCCCGGTGGACAGGGACTTAATGAAAAACTGTTTTTT. This gives the protein CASSLAPGGQGLNEKLFF.

This clonotype was observed a few times. The V and J genes are TRBV9 and TRBJ1-2; D may be TRBD1 (5 bases). CDR1 and CDR2 from the germline V gene are SGDLS and YYNGEE. The CDR3 loop spans 15 amino acids. V was clipped by 4 bases and J by 8 bases, with 21 bases between them. The CDR3, as DNA: TGTGCCAGCAGCTCCCAGGGTCCCGCGTGGGCCGGCTACACCTTC. Encoded protein: CASSSQGPAWAGYTF.

The chain has TRBV18 and TRBJ2-7; 7 bases are shared with TRBD2. Trimming cost V 1 base and J 7 bases; bases outside gene matches: 7. CDR1 KGHSH and CDR2 LQKENI come from the germline V gene. CDR3 size: 14 residues. This CDR3 is CASSPHGPGGEQYF. For the CDR3, the DNA is TGTGCCAGCTCACCACACGGACCGGGGGGAGAGCAGTACTTC.

The CDR3 sequence is CASRPQFGGYNEQFF. DNA for the CDR3: TGTGCCAGTAGACCTCAATTCGGCGGTTACAATGAGCAGTTCTTC. The rearrangement links TRBV7-2 to TRBJ2-1; D is ambiguous. The V gene's germline CDR1 is SGHTA and CDR2 FQGNSA. Trimming took off 9 bases at V and 4 bases at J, with 19 bases between the two ends. The CDR3 sequence is 15 residues long.

This clonotype was observed a few times. The chain recombines TRBV29-1 with TRBJ2-1, with D perhaps matching TRBD1 or TRBD2 (5 bases each). V was trimmed by 3 bases and J by 8 bases, leaving 14 bases between them. There are 13 residues in the CDR3. Looked up from germline, CDR1 is SQVTM and CDR2 is ANQGSEA. In DNA, the CDR3 is TGCAGCGTTGATTTGGCCCTGGGGGATGAGCAGTTCTTC. Translated: CSVDLALGDEQFF.

This clonotype was counted a few times. The chain recombines TRBV20-1 with TRBJ2-5, with TRBD1 matching 8 bases. Germline V gene sequence: CDR1 DFQATT, CDR2 SNEGSKA (reference sequence). The J segment lost 2 bases and the V segment lost 2 bases, leaving 1 base of the junction unmatched. This CDR3 comprises 13 residues. CDR3 bases: TGCAGTGCTAGACAGGGGGCGCAAGAGACCCAGTACTTC. Encoded protein: CSARQGAQETQYF.

The chain is built from TRBV7-9 and TRBJ2-4, with D possibly being TRBD1 (6 bases). TRBJ2-7 matches the DNA end more closely, so the J call is doubtful. The length of the CDR3 is 16 residues. Germline V gene data show CDR1 as SEHNR and CDR2 as FQNEAQ (reference sequence). CDR3 residues: CASSQRLGQTTYEQYF. The DNA of the CDR3 is TGTGCCAGCAGCCAACGGCTTGGACAGACGACCTACGAGCAGTACTTC.

This clonotype was counted only a few times. The rearrangement links TRBV7-3 to TRBJ1-2; D possibly corresponds to TRBD1 (6 bases). Germline CDR1 SGHTA, CDR2 FQGTGA. There are 15 residues in the CDR3. V shed 0 bases and J shed 6 bases, with 14 bases lying between them. CDR3 region: CASSLTAGAEDGYTF. The CDR3 DNA sequence: TGTGCCAGCAGCTTAACTGCAGGGGCGGAAGATGGCTACACCTTC.

V gene TRBV6-6 combines with J gene TRBJ2-5, with D unclear. The V end lost 2 bases, the J end lost 5 bases, and 9 bases lay between the germline ends. The germline V gene encodes CDR1 MNHNY and CDR2 SVGAGI (reference sequence). The CDR3 totals 13 residues. The CDR3 nucleotides are TGTGCCAGCAGTTACACCTTTCCCGAGACCCAGTACTTC. Translated, it gives CASSYTFPETQYF.

The rearrangement links TRBV6-2 or TRBV6-3 to TRBJ2-4; possible D gene TRBD2, 5 bases. Germline CDR1 is MNHEY and CDR2 is SVGEGT. The CDR3 covers 16 residues. The V and J ends lost 5 bases and 0 bases respectively, with 14 bases between them. CDR3 protein: CASSPWTALAKNIQYF. The CDR3, as DNA: TGTGCCAGCAGTCCTTGGACTGCCTTAGCCAAAAACATTCAGTACTTC.

The chain joins TRBV6-1 to TRBJ2-5, with TRBD2 matching over 15 bases. The CDR3 consists of 18 residues. The germline CDR1 and CDR2 sequences are MNHNS and SASEGT. The V gene end was trimmed by 6 bases and the J gene end by 2 bases; junction bases not matched to a gene: 10. The CDR3 region is CASSTSGLAGGQQETQYF. The CDR3 nucleotides read TGTGCCAGCAGCACCTCAGGACTAGCGGGGGGGCAGCAAGAGACCCAGTACTTC.